This passage covers 27 T cell receptor beta chains from one sample sequenced in a study of cytomegalovirus exposure and HLA in healthy donors. Primers included in the PCR were 60 Vbeta and 13 Jbeta primers. The data were produced by immunoSEQ multiplex PCR, yet TCRdb's version contains in-frame clones alone and is incomplete. The sample lists 150,000 to 200,000 clones; more than 75% were seen once. Sequencing was performed on PBMCs. These receptors were taken from a man between 18 and 29 years old in good health and CMV-seropositive.

The table lists this clone with a count of one. The V call is TRBV19, the J call TRBJ1-1; maybe TRBD1 (5 bases). CDR1 LNHDA and CDR2 SQIVND come from the germline V gene (reference sequence). Trimming shortened V by 0 bases and J by 1 base, and 18 bases separated the two germline ends. CDR3 length equals 18 residues. CDR3 in DNA: TGTGCCAGTAGTATAGAATTGACAGTCCTGCTGGGGAACACTGAAGCTTTCTTT. This sequence encodes CASSIELTVLLGNTEAFF.

The J gene is TRBJ2-3, the V gene TRBV7-2; 8 bases are shared with TRBD2. From germline, CDR1 is SGHTA and CDR2 FQGNSA. The CDR3 totals 15 residues. The trim removed 4 bases at V and 4 bases at J, leaving 7 bases unmatched. This chain's CDR3 is CASSSGGAGSDTQYF. CDR3 sequence (DNA): TGTGCCAGCAGCTCCGGGGGGGCCGGGTCAGATACGCAGTATTTT.

Comment on this clone: At the DNA level, this CDR3 is encoded by other sequences in the same sample as well. The rearrangement uses TRBV2 and TRBJ1-2, with a possible D match to TRBD1 (5 bases). Trimming removed 3 bases at V and 3 bases at J, with 8 bases between. The V gene's germline CDR1 is SNHLY and CDR2 FYNNEI. This CDR3 region has 13 residues. CDR3 protein: CASSDQGYYGYTF. The CDR3 nucleotides read TGTGCCAGCAGTGACCAGGGATACTATGGCTACACCTTC.

The chain recombines TRBV30 with TRBJ2-3; possible D gene TRBD2, 5 bases. Deletions cut 5 bases from V and 0 bases from J, with 21 bases between. Germline V gene data show CDR1 as GTSNPN and CDR2 as SVGIG (reference sequence). The CDR3 covers 17 residues. The CDR3 sequence is CAWDKGEMVSSTDTQYF. The CDR3 DNA reads TGTGCCTGGGATAAGGGAGAAATGGTATCTAGCACAGATACGCAGTATTTT.

The rearrangement links TRBV10-3 to TRBJ1-1; the match to TRBD1 covers 8 bases. Looked up from germline, CDR1 is ENHRY and CDR2 is SYGVKD. J was trimmed by 1 base and V by 0 bases; bases with no gene match: 13. This CDR3 has 19 amino acids. CDR3 DNA: TGTGCCATCAGTGAGTCATCCAGGACGATGCAGGGGGCGAACACTGAAGCTTTCTTT. Encoded protein: CAISESSRTMQGANTEAFF.

This sequence joins TRBV11-1 and TRBJ2-5; possible D gene TRBD2, 7 bases. Trimming took off 5 bases at V and 4 bases at J, with 14 bases between the two ends. Germline values: CDR1 SGHAT, CDR2 FQDESV (reference sequence). The CDR3 is 14 amino acids. CDR3 residues: CASSLVGGRETQYF. The CDR3 DNA reads as TGTGCCAGCAGCCTTGTGGGGGGGCGAGAGACCCAGTACTTC.

The genes are TRBV4-3 and TRBJ2-5; 8 bases are a match to TRBD1. Germline assignment: CDR1 LGHNA and CDR2 YSLEER. With V trimmed by 1 base and J by 4 bases, 8 bases remained unmatched. The CDR3 contains 16 residues. In DNA form, the CDR3 reads TGCGCCAGCAGCCAAGGGGACAGGTCCTTAGGAGAGACCCAGTACTTC. It is translated as CASSQGDRSLGETQYF.

This chain joins TRBV6-5 and TRBJ1-5; TRBD1 agrees at 8 bases. The J segment lost 3 bases and the V segment lost 6 bases, leaving 7 bases of the junction unmatched. Germline assignment: CDR1 MNHEY and CDR2 SVGAGI. This CDR3 comprises 15 residues. The CDR3 region is CASRAQGGNNQPQHF. The CDR3 DNA reads as TGTGCCAGCAGAGCACAGGGGGGCAACAATCAGCCCCAGCATTTT.

The chain joins TRBV7-3 to TRBJ2-5; possibly TRBD2 for D (6 bases). The germline V gene encodes CDR1 SGHTA and CDR2 FQGTGA. The V end was cut by 2 bases, the J end by 1 base, with 20 bases between. The CDR3 runs 18 residues. Here the CDR3 DNA reads TGTGCCAGCAGCTTAGGGCCAGTCGGGGCGGGGACCCAAGAGACCCAGTACTTC. Amino acid sequence: CASSLGPVGAGTQETQYF.

This clone was found once. The chain employs TRBV6-5 and TRBJ1-5; D is ambiguous. The germline CDR1 and CDR2 sequences are MNHEY and SVGAGI. V was pared by 6 bases and J by 9 bases, with 12 bases between. The CDR3 sequence is 12 residues long. The CDR3 sequence is CASRAALGPQHF. The CDR3 DNA reads TGTGCCAGCAGGGCGGCCTTGGGGCCCCAGCATTTT.

The V and J genes are TRBV5-8 and TRBJ2-7; 9 bases fit TRBD1. Germline-derived CDR1 and CDR2 are SGHTS and YDEGEE. The CDR3 spans 13 residues. V dropped 5 bases and J dropped 3; count of bases not matched to a gene: 3. Here the CDR3 DNA reads TGTGCCAGCAGGATGACAGGGGGCTACGAGCAGTACTTC. It specifies CASRMTGGYEQYF.

This clone was seen a handful of times. V and J are TRBV5-1 and TRBJ1-1, with 7 bases that match TRBD1. V lost 4 bases and J lost 2; bases outside the gene matches: 8. Germline CDR1 reads SGHRS; CDR2 reads YFSETQ. CDR3 length: 15 amino acids. The DNA of the CDR3 is TGCGCCAGCAGCCCCTGGACAGGCCCAAACACTGAAGCTTTCTTT. Protein product: CASSPWTGPNTEAFF.

The rearrangement links TRBV6-5 to TRBJ2-1; maybe TRBD2 (5 bases). Trimming removed 5 bases at V and 10 bases at J, with 12 bases between. The germline V gene encodes CDR1 MNHEY and CDR2 SVGAGI. The CDR3 has 12 residues. The CDR3 DNA is TGTGCCAGCAGTGAAAGCCGGAGGGAGCAGTTCTTC. Protein product: CASSESRREQFF.

The J gene is TRBJ2-1, the V gene TRBV2; the D gene is possibly TRBD1 (6 bases). This CDR3 comprises 17 residues. With 4 bases removed from V and 0 bases from J, the gap between germline ends came to 16 bases. Per germline, CDR1 SNHLY and CDR2 FYNNEI. CDR3 coding DNA: TGTGCCAGCAGTGTAAGACAGGCGGCAAACTCCTACAATGAGCAGTTCTTC. Amino acids: CASSVRQAANSYNEQFF.

The chain combines TRBV27 with TRBJ1-1; the D gene is possibly TRBD1 (6 bases). The CDR3 consists of 17 residues. Per germline, CDR1 MNHEY and CDR2 SMNVEV (reference sequence). The V gene lost 2 bases and the J gene lost 0 bases, with 16 bases spanning the gap. The CDR3 nucleotides are TGTGCCAGCAGTTTAACAGGGCTTAGGGTGATGAACACTGAAGCTTTCTTT. It is translated as CASSLTGLRVMNTEAFF.

The chain employs TRBV19 and TRBJ1-1; D not resolved. The germline gives CDR1 LNHDA, CDR2 SQIVND (reference sequence). This CDR3 comprises 18 residues. Trimming left V 7 bases short and J 1 base short, with 25 bases between. This CDR3 reads CASTLSWASKRSNTEAFF. CDR3 sequence (DNA): TGTGCCAGTACCCTGTCGTGGGCCTCCAAGAGATCGAACACTGAAGCTTTCTTT.

For the CDR3, the DNA is TGTGCCAGCAGCCGGAGTGTGTGGATCGAGCAGTACTTC. It yields the protein CASSRSVWIEQYF. The J gene is TRBJ2-7, the V gene TRBV16; D remains ambiguous. V lost 4 bases to trimming and J lost 6 bases, with 13 bases between them. Germline CDR1 and CDR2: KGHSY and FQNENV. The CDR3 length is 13 residues.

As regards this clone: Compared with germline, one end of the junction differs, possibly owing to a read error. The V call is TRBV25-1, the J call TRBJ2-6, with a possible D match to TRBD2 (7 bases). The CDR3 is 14 amino acids. Germline CDR1 MGHDK, CDR2 SYGVNS. As DNA, the CDR3 is TGTGCCAGCAAGGGGGGGTCTGGGGCCAACGGCCTGACTTTC. This gives the protein CASKGGSGANGLTF.

This CDR3 reads CASRPGGSYEQYF. The CDR3 bases are TGTGCCTCCCGGCCGGGGGGCTCCTACGAGCAGTACTTC. The chain employs TRBV6-1 and TRBJ2-5; 7 nucleotides align to TRBD2. The last part of the DNA fits TRBJ2-7 better; the J call may be wrong. The CDR3 consists of 13 residues. Germline CDR1 and CDR2: MNHNS and SASEGT.

The V call is TRBV2, the J call TRBJ2-6, with 7 nucleotides matching TRBD1. The germline V gene has CDR1 SNHLY and CDR2 FYNNEI. This CDR3 is built from 14 residues. The V segment lost 7 bases and the J segment 8 bases; nucleotides outside the gene matches: 8. The CDR3 here is CASTWTGLTNVLTF. The CDR3 DNA is TGTGCCAGCACCTGGACAGGACTTACCAACGTCCTGACTTTC.

This chain connects TRBV14 to TRBJ2-1; 11 nucleotides line up with TRBD2. Germline V gene lookup returns CDR1 SGHDN and CDR2 FVKESK. The V and J ends lost 3 bases and 3 bases, in that order; junction bases with no gene match: 1. The CDR3 has 15 residues. The DNA of the CDR3 is TGTGCCAGCAGCCATAGCGGGGGGGGCTACAATGAGCAGTTCTTC. Translating it yields CASSHSGGGYNEQFF.

This chain uses TRBV7-6 with TRBJ2-3; TRBD2 agrees at 8 bases. V gave up 5 bases and J gave up 1 base; unmatched junction bases: 8. CDR1 and CDR2 (germline): SGHVS, FNYEAQ. CDR3 size: 16 residues. The CDR3 sequence: CASSPGYGGGTDTQYF. CDR3 DNA: TGTGCCAGCAGCCCGGGGTACGGGGGGGGCACAGATACGCAGTATTTT.

This sequence joins TRBV6-6 and TRBJ2-7, with 14 bases lining up with TRBD2. V shed 6 bases and J 5 bases; nucleotides not matched to a gene: 3. The CDR3 is 14 amino acids. In germline, CDR1 is MNHNY, CDR2 SVGAGI (reference sequence). DNA for the CDR3: TGTGCCAGCAGACGACTAGCGGGGGGGGACGAGCAGTACTTC. The encoded protein is CASRRLAGGDEQYF.

The V call is TRBV29-1, the J call TRBJ2-5, with 10 positions matching TRBD2. The CDR3 totals 14 residues. Germline CDR1 reads SQVTM; CDR2 reads ANQGSEA. The V segment lost 7 bases and the J segment 0 bases; nucleotides outside the gene matches: 5. The chain's CDR3 is CSARAGGYQETQYF. For the CDR3, the DNA is TGCAGCGCCCGAGCGGGGGGGTACCAAGAGACCCAGTACTTC.

The chain couples TRBV9 to TRBJ2-7, with 7 bases identical to TRBD2. The CDR3 has 14 amino acids. Germline V CDR1 and CDR2: SGDLS, YYNGEE. The ends lost 3 bases at V and 2 bases at J; junction bases unmatched: 5. The CDR3: CASSAWGGAYEQYF. The CDR3, as DNA: TGTGCCAGCAGCGCCTGGGGAGGGGCCTACGAGCAGTACTTC.

This clone was counted between two and nine times. J is TRBJ1-4 and V is TRBV5-5; TRBD1 matches at 8 bases. Germline CDR1 SGHKS, CDR2 YYEKEE (reference sequence). The CDR3 contains 14 residues. The V and J ends lost 3 bases and 2 bases, in that order; junction bases with no gene match: 0. This chain's CDR3 is CASSWDRTNEKLFF. Here the CDR3 DNA reads TGTGCCAGCAGCTGGGACAGGACTAATGAAAAACTGTTTTTT.

The chain carries TRBV6-5 and TRBJ1-2; D is unresolved. CDR1 is MNHEY, CDR2 SVGAGI, per germline. V was shortened by 4 bases and J by 3 bases, with 12 bases between the two germline ends. The CDR3 consists of 14 residues. CDR3 in amino acids: CASSFTAGDYGYTF. As DNA, the CDR3 is TGTGCCAGCAGTTTTACGGCCGGGGACTATGGCTACACCTTC.